This T cell receptor beta chain is from a study of blood T cell repertoires in COVID-19. Study-level information: Material from acute and convalescent COVID-19 was sourced from the United States, Italy and Spain. The cDNA or gDNA used as material had been derived from T cells, B-cell-depleted T cells, or PBMCs.

The CDR3 is made up of 15 amino acids. Trimming removed 7 bases from V and 0 bases from J, with 13 bases in between. Per germline, CDR1 LNHDA and CDR2 SQIVND (reference sequence). This clone was seen only a few times. In the original processing: From reference gene primer amplification, estimates of nucleated cell counts were derived. TCRdb keeps only in-frame clones here, not all; method: immunoSEQ multiplex PCR. V and J calls and clone size are copied from that table; D and trimming were computed from the DNA. The table shows under 200,000 clones, with around 85% occurring only once. The sequence derives from a woman older than 75 with acute or convalescent COVID-19. The V and J genes are TRBV19 and TRBJ1-3; D possibly corresponds to TRBD1 (5 bases). The specimen was peripheral blood. In DNA, the CDR3 is TGTGCCAGTACCGCGGGGGATCTCTCTGGAAACACCATATATTTT. Translated: CASTAGDLSGNTIYF.